Listed here is a single TCR beta chain. Antigen: not known. This specimen belongs to a study of T cell repertoires in cytomegalovirus infection. In TCRdb, the reads were re-called with MiXCR into one record per CDR3 protein. The sample shows approximately 76,000 distinct CDR3 sequences, approximately 40% of them seen only once. Trimming stripped 3 bases from V and 0 bases from J, with 8 bases between. Germline V gene lookup returns CDR1 SNHLY and CDR2 FYNNEI. The CDR3 has 14 residues. Sequencing was performed on CD8+ T cells from cultured PBMCs, taken from culture after CMV antigen stimulation. This TCR derives from a human donor in good health (CMV status not recorded). Some clones in this sample may be carry-over from other donors' samples. V gene TRBV2 combines with J gene TRBJ1-1; D is ambiguous. CDR3 region: CASSEAPMNTEAFF. CDR3 coding DNA: TGTGCCAGCAGTGAGGCACCAATGAACACTGAAGCTTTCTTT.